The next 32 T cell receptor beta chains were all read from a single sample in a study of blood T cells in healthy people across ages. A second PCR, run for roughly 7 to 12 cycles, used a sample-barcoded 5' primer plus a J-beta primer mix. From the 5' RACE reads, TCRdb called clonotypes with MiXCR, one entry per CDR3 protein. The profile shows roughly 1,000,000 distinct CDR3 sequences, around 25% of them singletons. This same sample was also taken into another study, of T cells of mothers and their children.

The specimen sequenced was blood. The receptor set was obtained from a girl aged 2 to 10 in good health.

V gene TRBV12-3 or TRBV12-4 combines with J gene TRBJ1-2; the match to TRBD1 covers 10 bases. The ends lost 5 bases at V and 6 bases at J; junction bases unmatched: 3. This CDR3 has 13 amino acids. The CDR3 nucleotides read TGTGCCAGCAGTCGGACAGGGGGGCATGGCTACACCTTC. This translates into CASSRTGGHGYTF.

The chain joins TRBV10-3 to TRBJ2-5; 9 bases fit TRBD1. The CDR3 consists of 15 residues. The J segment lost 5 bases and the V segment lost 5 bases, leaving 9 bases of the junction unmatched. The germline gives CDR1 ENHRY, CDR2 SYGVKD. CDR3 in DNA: TGTGCCATCAGTCCTAGACAGGGGGTCCAGGAGACCCAGTACTTC. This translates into CAISPRQGVQETQYF.

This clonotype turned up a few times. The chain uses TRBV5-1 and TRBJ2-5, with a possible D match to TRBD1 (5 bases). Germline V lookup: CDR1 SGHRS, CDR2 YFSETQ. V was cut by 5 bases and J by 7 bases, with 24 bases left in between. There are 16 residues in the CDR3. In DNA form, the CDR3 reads TGCGCCAGCAGGAAAGACAGCACACTCCCCCAGGGGACCCAGTACTTC. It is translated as CASRKDSTLPQGTQYF.

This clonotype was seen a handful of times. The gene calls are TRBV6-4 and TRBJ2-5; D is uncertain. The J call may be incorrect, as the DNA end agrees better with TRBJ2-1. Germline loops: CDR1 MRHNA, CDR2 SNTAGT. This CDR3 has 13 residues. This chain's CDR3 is CASSASVWSEQFF. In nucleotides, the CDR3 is TGTGCCAGCAGTGCCTCCGTCTGGAGTGAGCAGTTCTTC.

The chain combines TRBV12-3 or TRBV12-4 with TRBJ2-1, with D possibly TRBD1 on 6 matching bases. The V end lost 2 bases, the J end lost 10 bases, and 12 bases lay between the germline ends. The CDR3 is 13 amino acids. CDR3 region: CASSLMGAAEQFF. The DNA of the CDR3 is TGTGCCAGCAGTTTAATGGGGGCGGCGGAGCAGTTCTTC.

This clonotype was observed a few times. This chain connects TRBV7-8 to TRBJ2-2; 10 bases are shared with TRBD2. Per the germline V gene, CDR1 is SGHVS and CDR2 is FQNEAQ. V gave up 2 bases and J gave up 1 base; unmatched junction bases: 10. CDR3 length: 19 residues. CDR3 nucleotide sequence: TGTGCCAGCAGCTTATTGCCTAGCGGGGGAGGTCTGAACACCGGGGAGCTGTTTTTT. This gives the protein CASSLLPSGGGLNTGELFF.

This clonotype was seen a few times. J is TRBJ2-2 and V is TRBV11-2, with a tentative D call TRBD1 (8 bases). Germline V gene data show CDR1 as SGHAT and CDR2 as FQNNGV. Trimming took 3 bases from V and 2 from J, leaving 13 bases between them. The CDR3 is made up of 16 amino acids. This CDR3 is CASSLGGTGNTGELFF. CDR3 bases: TGTGCCAGCAGCTTGGGAGGGACAGGAAACACCGGGGAGCTGTTTTTT. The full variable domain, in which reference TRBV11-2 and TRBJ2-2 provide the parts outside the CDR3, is EAGVAQSPRYKIIEKRQSVAFWCNPISGHATLYWYQQILGQGPKLLIQFQNNGVVDDSQLPKDRFSAERLKGVDSTLKIQPAKLEDSAVYLCASSLGGTGNTGELFFGEGSRLTVL.

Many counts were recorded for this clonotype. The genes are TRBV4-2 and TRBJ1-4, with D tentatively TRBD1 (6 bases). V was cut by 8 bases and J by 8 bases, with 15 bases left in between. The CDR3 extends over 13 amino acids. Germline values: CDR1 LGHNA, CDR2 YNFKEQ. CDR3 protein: CASGGSGREKLFF. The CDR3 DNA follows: TGTGCCAGCGGGGGCTCCGGTCGGGAAAAACTGTTTTTT.

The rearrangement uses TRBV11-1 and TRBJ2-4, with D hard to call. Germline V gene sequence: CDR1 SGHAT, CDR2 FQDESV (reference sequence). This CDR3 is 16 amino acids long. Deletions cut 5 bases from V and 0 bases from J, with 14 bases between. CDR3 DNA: TGTGCCAGCAGCCCCCCAGAGGTATTAGCCAAAAACATTCAGTACTTC. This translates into CASSPPEVLAKNIQYF.

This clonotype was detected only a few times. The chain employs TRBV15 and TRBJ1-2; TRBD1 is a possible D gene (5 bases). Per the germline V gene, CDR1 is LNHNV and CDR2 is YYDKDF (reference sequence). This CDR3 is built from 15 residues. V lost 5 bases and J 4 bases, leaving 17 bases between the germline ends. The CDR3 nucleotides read TGTGCCACCAGCTCACGATCGCAGGGCTCCTATGGCTACACCTTC. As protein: CATSSRSQGSYGYTF.

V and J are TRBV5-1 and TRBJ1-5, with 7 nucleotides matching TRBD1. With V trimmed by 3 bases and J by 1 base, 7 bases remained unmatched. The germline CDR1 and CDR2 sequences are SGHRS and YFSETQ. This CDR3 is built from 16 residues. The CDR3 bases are TGCGCCAGCAGCTACGACAGGGTTGTGAGCAATCAGCCCCAGCATTTT. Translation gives CASSYDRVVSNQPQHF.

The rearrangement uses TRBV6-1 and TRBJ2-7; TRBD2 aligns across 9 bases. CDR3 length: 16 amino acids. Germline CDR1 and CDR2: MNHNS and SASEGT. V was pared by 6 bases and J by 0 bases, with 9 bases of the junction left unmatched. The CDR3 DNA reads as TGTGCCAGCAGGATTCCTAGCGGGATAAACTCCTACGAGCAGTACTTC. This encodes CASRIPSGINSYEQYF.

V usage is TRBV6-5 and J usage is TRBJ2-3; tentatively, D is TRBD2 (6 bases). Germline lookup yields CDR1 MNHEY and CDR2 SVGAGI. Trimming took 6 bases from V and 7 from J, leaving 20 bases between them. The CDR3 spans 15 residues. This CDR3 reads CASSPPGLNPHTQYF. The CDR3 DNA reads TGTGCCAGCAGCCCGCCGGGACTCAACCCGCATACGCAGTATTTT.

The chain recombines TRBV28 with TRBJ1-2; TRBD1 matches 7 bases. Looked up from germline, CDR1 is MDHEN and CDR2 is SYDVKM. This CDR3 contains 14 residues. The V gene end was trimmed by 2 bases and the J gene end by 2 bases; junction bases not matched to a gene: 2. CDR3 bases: TGTGCCAGCAGTTTACAGGGGGTCAACTATGGCTACACCTTC. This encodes CASSLQGVNYGYTF.

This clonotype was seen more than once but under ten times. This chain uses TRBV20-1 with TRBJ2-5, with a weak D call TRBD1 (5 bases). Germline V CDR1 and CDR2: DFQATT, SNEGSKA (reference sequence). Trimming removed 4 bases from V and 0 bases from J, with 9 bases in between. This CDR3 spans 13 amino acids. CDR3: CSATETDQETQYF. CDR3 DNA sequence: TGCAGTGCTACCGAGACAGACCAAGAGACCCAGTACTTC.

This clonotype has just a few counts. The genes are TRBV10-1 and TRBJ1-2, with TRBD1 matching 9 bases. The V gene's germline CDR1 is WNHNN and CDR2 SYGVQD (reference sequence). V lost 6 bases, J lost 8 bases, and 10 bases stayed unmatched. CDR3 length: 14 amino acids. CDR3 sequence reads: CASSRDRAPEGYTF. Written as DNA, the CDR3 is TGCGCCAGCAGCCGGGACAGGGCACCTGAAGGCTACACCTTC.

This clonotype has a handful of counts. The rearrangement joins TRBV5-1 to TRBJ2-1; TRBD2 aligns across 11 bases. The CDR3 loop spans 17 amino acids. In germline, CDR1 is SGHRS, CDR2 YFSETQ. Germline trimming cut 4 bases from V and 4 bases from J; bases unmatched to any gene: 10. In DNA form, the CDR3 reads TGCGCCAGCAGCCCCTGGGGACTAGCGGTCACTTACAATGAGCAGTTCTTC. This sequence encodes CASSPWGLAVTYNEQFF.

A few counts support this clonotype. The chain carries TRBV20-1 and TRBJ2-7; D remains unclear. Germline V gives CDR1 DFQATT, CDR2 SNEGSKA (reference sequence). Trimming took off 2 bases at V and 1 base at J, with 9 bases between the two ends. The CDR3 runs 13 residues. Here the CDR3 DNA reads TGCAGTGCTAGAAGGGCGAATTCCTACGAGCAGTACTTC. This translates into CSARRANSYEQYF.

Written as DNA, the CDR3 is TGTGCCAGCAGCTTAAAAATAGGCAGGGGAACAACTGGGGCCAACGTCCTGACTTTC. This codes for CASSLKIGRGTTGANVLTF. J is TRBJ2-6 and V is TRBV7-2; D perhaps matches TRBD1 (6 bases). This CDR3 is 19 amino acids long. Germline V gene lookup returns CDR1 SGHTA and CDR2 FQGNSA. Trimming stripped 2 bases from V and 2 bases from J, with 19 bases between. Variable domain in full (rest from reference TRBV7-2 and TRBJ2-6): GAGVSQSPSNKVTEKGKDVELRCDPISGHTALYWYRQSLGQGLEFLIYFQGNSAPDKSGLPSDRFSAERTGGSVSTLTIQRTQQEDSAVYLCASSLKIGRGTTGANVLTFGAGSRLTVL.

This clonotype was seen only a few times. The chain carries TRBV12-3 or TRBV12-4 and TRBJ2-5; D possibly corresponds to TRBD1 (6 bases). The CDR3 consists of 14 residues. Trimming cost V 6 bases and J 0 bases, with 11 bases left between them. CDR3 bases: TGTGCCAGCAGGCTCGGGACAAACCAAGAGACCCAGTACTTC. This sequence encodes CASRLGTNQETQYF.

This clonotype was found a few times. The DNA for the CDR3 is TGTGCCACCTCTCGGGATCCTAATGAAAAACTGTTTTTT. Its translation is CATSRDPNEKLFF. The rearrangement joins TRBV6-6 to TRBJ1-4; the D is unclear. V was shortened by 10 bases and J by 3 bases, with 12 bases between the two germline ends. The CDR3 length is 13 residues. Germline loops: CDR1 MNHNY, CDR2 SVGAGI (reference sequence).

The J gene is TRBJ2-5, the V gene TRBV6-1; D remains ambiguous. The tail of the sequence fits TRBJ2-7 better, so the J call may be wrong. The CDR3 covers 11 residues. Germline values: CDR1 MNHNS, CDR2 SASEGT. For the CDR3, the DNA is TGTGCCAGCTTCAAGGGCCACGAGCAGTACTTC. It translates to CASFKGHEQYF.

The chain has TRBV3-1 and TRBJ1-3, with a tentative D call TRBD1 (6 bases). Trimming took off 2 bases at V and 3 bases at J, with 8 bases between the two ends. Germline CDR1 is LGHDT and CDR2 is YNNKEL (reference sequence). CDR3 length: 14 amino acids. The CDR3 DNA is TGTGCCAGCAGCCAAAGGACAGATGGAAACACCATATATTTT. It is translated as CASSQRTDGNTIYF. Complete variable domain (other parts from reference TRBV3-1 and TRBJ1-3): DTAVSQTPKYLVTQMGNDKSIKCEQNLGHDTMYWYKQDSKKFLKIMFSYNNKELIINETVPNRFSPKSPDKAHLNLHINSLELGDSAVYFCASSQRTDGNTIYFGEGSWLTVV.

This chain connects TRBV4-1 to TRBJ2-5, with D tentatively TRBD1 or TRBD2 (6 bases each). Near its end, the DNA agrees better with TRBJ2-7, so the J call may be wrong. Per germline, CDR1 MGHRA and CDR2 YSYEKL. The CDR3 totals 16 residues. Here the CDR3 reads CASSQDLSGATYEQYF. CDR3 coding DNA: TGCGCCAGCAGCCAAGATCTATCGGGGGCTACCTACGAGCAGTACTTC.

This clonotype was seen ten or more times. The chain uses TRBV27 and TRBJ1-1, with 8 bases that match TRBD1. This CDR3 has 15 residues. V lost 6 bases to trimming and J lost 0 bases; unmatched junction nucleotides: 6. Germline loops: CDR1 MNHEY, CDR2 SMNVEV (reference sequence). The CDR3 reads CASSHRQGMNTEAFF. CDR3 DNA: TGTGCCAGCAGCCATAGACAGGGGATGAACACTGAAGCTTTCTTT.

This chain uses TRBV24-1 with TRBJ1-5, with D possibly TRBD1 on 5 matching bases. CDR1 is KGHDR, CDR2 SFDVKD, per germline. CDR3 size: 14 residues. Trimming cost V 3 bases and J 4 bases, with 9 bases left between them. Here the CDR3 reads CATSDDSPNQPQHF. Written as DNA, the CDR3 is TGTGCCACCAGTGATGACAGCCCGAATCAGCCCCAGCATTTT.

The CDR3 nucleotides read TGCGCCAGCAGCCTGTCACGGGGGGATCGCTACACCTTC. Amino acids: CASSLSRGDRYTF. The rearrangement joins TRBV4-3 to TRBJ1-2, with D possibly matching TRBD1 (5 bases). The germline V gene encodes CDR1 LGHNA and CDR2 YSLEER. Deletions cut 4 bases from V and 9 bases from J, with 15 bases between. This CDR3 contains 13 residues.

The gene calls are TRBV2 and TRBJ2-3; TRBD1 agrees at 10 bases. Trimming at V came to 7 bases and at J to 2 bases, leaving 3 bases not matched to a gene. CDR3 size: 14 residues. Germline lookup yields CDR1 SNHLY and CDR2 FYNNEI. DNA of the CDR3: TGTGCCAGCACGGGACAGGGGACCACAGATACGCAGTATTTT. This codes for CASTGQGTTDTQYF.

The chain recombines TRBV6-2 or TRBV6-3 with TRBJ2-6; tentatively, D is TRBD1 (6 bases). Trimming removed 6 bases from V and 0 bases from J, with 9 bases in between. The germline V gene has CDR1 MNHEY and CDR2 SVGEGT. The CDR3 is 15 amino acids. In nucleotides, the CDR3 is TGTGCCAGCAGACCGACAGGCTCTGGGGCCAACGTCCTGACTTTC. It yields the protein CASRPTGSGANVLTF.

This CDR3 reads CASSQLGTGRSEQYF. In DNA form, the CDR3 reads TGCGCCAGCAGCCAACTCGGGACAGGGCGAAGCGAGCAGTACTTC. The chain uses TRBV4-1 and TRBJ2-7; 9 bases map to TRBD1. Germline V gene data show CDR1 as MGHRA and CDR2 as YSYEKL. J gave up 6 bases and V 2 bases, and 8 bases lay outside the gene matches. The CDR3 runs to 15 residues.

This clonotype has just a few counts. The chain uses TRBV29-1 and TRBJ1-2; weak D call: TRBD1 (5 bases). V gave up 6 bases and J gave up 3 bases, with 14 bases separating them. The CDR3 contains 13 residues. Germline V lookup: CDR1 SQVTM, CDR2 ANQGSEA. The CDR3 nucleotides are TGCAGCGTAAAGACAGACATCTACTATGGCTACACCTTC. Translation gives CSVKTDIYYGYTF.

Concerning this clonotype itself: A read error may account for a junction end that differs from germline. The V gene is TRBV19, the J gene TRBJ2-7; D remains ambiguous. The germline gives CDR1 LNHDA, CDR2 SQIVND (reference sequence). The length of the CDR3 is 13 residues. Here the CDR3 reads CASSTYLTNEQYF. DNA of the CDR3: TGTGCCAGTAGTACTTACCTTACAAACGAGCAATACTTC.